The clone carrying this T cell receptor beta chain has just a few counts. The antigen remains undetermined. The source of the sample is a study of T cells in Graves' hyperthyroidism and ophthalmopathy. General observations from the study: Within blood appeared most thyroid clonotypes that had expanded above 0.001.

The ends were cut back, 0 bases at V and 6 bases at J, with 14 bases in the middle. There are 15 residues in the CDR3. Germline lookup yields CDR1 LGHNA and CDR2 YSLEER. Amplified regions were TCR beta CDR3 sequences from RNA transcripts. The HTBI set primed first-round TCR CDR3 RT-PCR. TCRdb re-analysed the multiplex PCR reads in MiXCR, keeping a single row per CDR3 protein. The repertoire has 310,000 or so distinct CDR3 sequences, about 15% of them found once; the top ten carry around 61%. The V call is TRBV4-3, the J call TRBJ1-2; no clear D gene. This TCR was recovered from a woman aged 60-70 years with Graves' ophthalmopathy. The sequenced sample consisted of blood. The CDR3 region is CASSQDRRSRDGYTF. CDR3 DNA: TGCGCCAGCAGCCAAGATCGGAGGTCGCGGGATGGCTACACCTTC.